This entry describes one T cell receptor (beta chain). This sample was taken from a study of tumor-infiltrating lymphocytes in primary liver carcinoma. This CDR3 is 16 amino acids long. V dropped 0 bases and J dropped 3 bases, with 15 bases sitting between them. The germline CDR1 and CDR2 sequences are DFQATT and SNEGSKA (reference sequence). Starting from approximately 500 ng of total RNA, TCR beta cDNA was produced with a primer in the constant region. For TCR beta, libraries were produced by three nested multiplex PCR rounds using slightly modified ARM-PCR. TRBV1-TRBV30 forward primers paired with a C-beta reverse primer were used in the first two PCR rounds, which ran around 10 cycles each. TCRdb re-called the multiplex PCR reads with MiXCR, one entry per CDR3 protein. Of some 320,000 distinct CDR3 sequences listed, around three fifths are singletons. Unsorted whole blood yielded the blood RNA, and germline DNA was also extracted.

Material: peripheral blood. This TCR came from a middle-aged man with primary liver carcinoma and hepatitis B virus infection. This chain links TRBV20-1 with TRBJ1-5; weak D call: TRBD1 (5 bases). CDR3 bases: TGCAGTGCTAGAGATCCCGCGGACGGACACAATCAGCCCCAGCATTTT. It codes for CSARDPADGHNQPQHF.